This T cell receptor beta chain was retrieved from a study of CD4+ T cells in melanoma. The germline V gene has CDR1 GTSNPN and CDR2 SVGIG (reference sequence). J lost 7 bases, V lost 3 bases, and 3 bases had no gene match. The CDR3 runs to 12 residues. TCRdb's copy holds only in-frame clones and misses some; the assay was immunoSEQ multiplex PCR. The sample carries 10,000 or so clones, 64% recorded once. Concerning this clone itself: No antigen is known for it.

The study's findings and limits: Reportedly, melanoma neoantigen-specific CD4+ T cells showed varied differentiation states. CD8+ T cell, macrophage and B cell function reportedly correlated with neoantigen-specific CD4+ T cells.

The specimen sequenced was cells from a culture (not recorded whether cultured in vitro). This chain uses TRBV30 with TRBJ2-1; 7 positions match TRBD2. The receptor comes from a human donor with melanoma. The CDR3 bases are TGTGCCTGGAGCGGACTAGTAAATGAGCAGTTCTTC. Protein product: CAWSGLVNEQFF.